Listed below are T cell receptor beta chains from one sample, sequenced in a study of blood T cell repertoires in COVID-19. Using immunoSEQ multiplex PCR, the repertoire was profiled, and TCRdb retains in-frame clones only, with some absent. The sample has 160,000 or so clones, just under 90% seen once. The source material was peripheral blood. The source of these receptors is a woman aged 70 to 79 with COVID-19, enrolled during active disease. The CDR3 runs from the conserved cysteine through the conserved F or W. Fields, in order: clone size, J gene, D gene, V gene, CDR3 DNA, CDR3 protein. The D gene is left open where the match is weak. Where a row states a size, it is once, few, many or the class of an expanded clone; other rows omit it.

>NA|TRBJ1-6|NA|TRBV7-9
TGTGCCAGCAGCTTAGAGTCTGGTAGGGGTAATTCACCCCTCCACTTT
CASSLESGRGNSPLHF
>NA|TRBJ2-7|NA|TRBV15
TGTGCCACCAGCAGAGATCAGGCACAGATCTACGAGCAGTACTTC
CATSRDQAQIYEQYF
>NA|TRBJ2-3|TRBD1|TRBV6-1
TGTGCCAGCAGTGATAACACAGGGGGCACAGATACGCAGTATTTT
CASSDNTGGTDTQYF
>NA|TRBJ2-1|TRBD2|TRBV19
TGTGCCAGTAGGGCGGGGGTAGGCTACAATGAGCAGTTCTTC
CASRAGVGYNEQFF
>NA|TRBJ1-3|NA|TRBV3-1/TRBV3-2
TGTGCCAGCAGCCAAGTCCTAGCCGAAGGAAACACCATATATTTT
CASSQVLAEGNTIYF
>NA|TRBJ2-3|NA|TRBV9
TGTGCCAGCAGCGTAGCTAGCACAGATACGCAGTATTTT
CASSVASTDTQYF
>once|TRBJ2-3|TRBD2|TRBV27
TGTGCCAGCAGTTTCTGGGCGGGGGGAACAGATACGCAGTATTTT
CASSFWAGGTDTQYF
>NA|TRBJ1-2|NA|TRBV7-8
TGTGCCAGCAGCTCAGATCCTTCGTATGGCTACACCTTC
CASSSDPSYGYTF
>NA|TRBJ1-1|TRBD1|TRBV24-1
TGTGCCACCACTCGGGGGGGGACAGGGGAGGCTTTCTTT
CATTRGGTGEAFF
>NA|TRBJ2-1|NA|TRBV5-1
TGCGCCAGCAGCTTGGTGGAGCGGGCGGCCGCCTACAATGAGCAGTTCTTC
CASSLVERAAAYNEQFF
>NA|TRBJ1-6|TRBD1|TRBV7-2
TGTGCCAGCAGCCTGGGACAGCTGAGCTCCTATAATTCACCCCTCCACTTT
CASSLGQLSSYNSPLHF
>NA|TRBJ2-7|TRBD1|TRBV28
TGTGCCAGCAGTTTAGGACAGGCGACGGGTGGCGAGCAGTACTTC
CASSLGQATGGEQYF
>NA|TRBJ2-4|NA|TRBV6-1
TGTGCCAGCAGTGAAGCCCTTATCTACAAAAACATTCAGTACTTC
CASSEALIYKNIQYF
>NA|TRBJ1-2|NA|TRBV5-1
TGCGCCAGCAGCTTCCAGCAGGGTGGTGGTGGCTACACCTTC
CASSFQQGGGGYTF
>once|TRBJ1-2|NA|TRBV2
TGTGCCAGCAGTGACTTGGGGCATTCTTTCTATGGCTACACCTTC
CASSDLGHSFYGYTF
>NA|TRBJ2-1|TRBD2|TRBV4-1
TGCGCCAGCAGCCAACCTGGGACGGGGGGGCATAATGAGCAGTTCTTC
CASSQPGTGGHNEQFF
>NA|TRBJ1-2|NA|TRBV6-5
TGTGCCAGCAGTACATACACAGCAAACTATGGCTACACCTTC
CASSTYTANYGYTF
>NA|TRBJ1-6|NA|TRBV19
TGTGCCAGTATGGCCCCCGGCAGGGTCGGTGGTTCACCCCTCCACTTT
CASMAPGRVGGSPLHF
>NA|TRBJ2-3|TRBD1|TRBV7-3
TGTGCCAGCAGCTCAACAGGGGGCGCCGGCACAGATACGCAGTATTTT
CASSSTGGAGTDTQYF
>NA|TRBJ1-2|TRBD1|TRBV9
TGTGCCAGCAGCCAACGGACAGGGGGAGGCTACACCTTC
CASSQRTGGGYTF
>few|TRBJ1-1|NA|TRBV3-1/TRBV3-2
TGTGCCAGCAGCCAAGGTCGGGTTGAGAACACTGAAGCTTTCTTT
CASSQGRVENTEAFF
>NA|TRBJ2-1|TRBD1|TRBV10-3
TGTGCCATCAGTAGACAGGGGCCTCCCCGGGATGAGCAGTTCTTC
CAISRQGPPRDEQFF
>once|TRBJ1-2|TRBD1|TRBV7-3
TGTGCCAGCAGCTTAAGGGGGGACAGGGAGGTCTATGGCTACACCTTC
CASSLRGDREVYGYTF
>NA|TRBJ2-2|NA|TRBV5-4
TGTGCCAGCAGCTTGGGGGCAGAGTCCGGGGAGCTGTTTTTT
CASSLGAESGELFF
>NA|TRBJ1-4|NA|TRBV21-1
TGTGCCAGCAGCAAAGTGGCGGAAAGAACGAGGGACTTCTTACCTACTTCAACTAATGAAAAACTGTTTTTT
CASSKVAERTRDFLPTSTNEKLFF
>NA|TRBJ2-2|TRBD2|TRBV19
TGTGCCAGTAGTACCCAGGCCCGGGCGGGGGGAAGGAACACCGGGGAGCTGTTTTTT
CASSTQARAGGRNTGELFF
>NA|TRBJ1-6|TRBD1|TRBV2
TGTGCCAGCAGTGAAAGGGGGCCAGGCAATTCACCCCTCCACTTT
CASSERGPGNSPLHF
>NA|TRBJ1-5|TRBD1|TRBV5-1
TGCGCCAGCAGCGGGACAGGGGATGGTGAGCCCCAGCATTTT
CASSGTGDGEPQHF
>NA|TRBJ2-4|TRBD1|TRBV6-5
TGTGCCAGCAGCCCGGGACAGCTCAAAAACATTCAGTACTTC
CASSPGQLKNIQYF
>NA|TRBJ2-1|TRBD2|TRBV3-1/TRBV3-2
TGTGCCAGCAGCCAGACTAGCGGGGGTTACAATGAGCAGTTCTTC
CASSQTSGGYNEQFF
>NA|TRBJ2-2|NA|TRBV7-8
TGTGCCAGCAGCCGCGGGCCAACAGGGTCGGTCGGGGAGCTGTTTTTT
CASSRGPTGSVGELFF
>NA|TRBJ1-1|NA|TRBV28
TGTGCCAGCAGCTACATCAGGGGACTGAACACTGAAGCTTTCTTT
CASSYIRGLNTEAFF
>NA|TRBJ2-1|NA|TRBV2
TGTGCCAGCAGGTATAGTGGGACTGAGGTTGAGCAGTTCTTC
CASRYSGTEVEQFF
>few|TRBJ2-3|NA|TRBV9
TGTGCCAGCAGCGTAGCCCCACTAGGATCAGCGCAGTATTTT
CASSVAPLGSAQYF
>NA|TRBJ1-2|TRBD1|TRBV5-5
TGTGCCAGCAGCCCCGGGACAGGGGTTGCGGGCTACACCTTC
CASSPGTGVAGYTF
>few|TRBJ2-2|NA|TRBV30
TGTGCCTGGAGGTTGACATTCGCGAACACCGGGGAGCTGTTTTTT
CAWRLTFANTGELFF
>once|TRBJ2-3|TRBD2|TRBV5-1
TGCGCCAGCAGCTTGGGACTAGCTAGCACAGATACGCAGTATTTT
CASSLGLASTDTQYF
>NA|TRBJ2-7|TRBD2|TRBV5-1
TGCGCCAGCAGCGTCTCCACTAGCGGGGGCCCCTACGAGCAGTACTTC
CASSVSTSGGPYEQYF
>NA|TRBJ1-3|NA|TRBV18
TGTGCCAGCTCAGTTGAGAGCGCCTCTGGAAACACCATATATTTT
CASSVESASGNTIYF
>NA|TRBJ1-1|TRBD1|TRBV29-1
TGCAGCGTTGGTGGGACAGGGGGCCTCGCTTTCTTT
CSVGGTGGLAFF
>NA|TRBJ1-6|TRBD1|TRBV5-8
TGTGCCAGCAGCTACGTAGACAGGGGCAGTAATTCACCCCTCCACTTT
CASSYVDRGSNSPLHF
>NA|TRBJ2-7|TRBD2|TRBV7-2
TGTGCCAGCAGCTTAGCCAGCGGGGGCCGCTACGAGCAGTACTTC
CASSLASGGRYEQYF
>NA|TRBJ1-6|NA|TRBV28
TGTGCCAGCAGAAGGTCGGGGGATTTGCCTAGGTCACCCCTCCACTTT
CASRRSGDLPRSPLHF
>NA|TRBJ1-1|NA|TRBV10-3
TGTGCCATCAGTGATTTCGTCGGATCAAGAGACAGGATGGTAAACACTGAAGCTTTCTTT
CAISDFVGSRDRMVNTEAFF
>NA|TRBJ2-7|NA|TRBV20-1
TGCAGTGCTAGTAACCCCCGGCGGAGCTCCTACGAGCAGTACTTC
CSASNPRRSSYEQYF